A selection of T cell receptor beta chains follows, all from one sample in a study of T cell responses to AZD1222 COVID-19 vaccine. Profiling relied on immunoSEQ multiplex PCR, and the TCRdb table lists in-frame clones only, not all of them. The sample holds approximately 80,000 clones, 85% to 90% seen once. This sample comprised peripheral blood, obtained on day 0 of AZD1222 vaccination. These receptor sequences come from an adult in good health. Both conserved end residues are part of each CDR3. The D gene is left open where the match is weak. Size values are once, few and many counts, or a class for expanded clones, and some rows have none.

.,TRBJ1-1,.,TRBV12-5,TGTGCTAGTGGTTTGGTACAGACCCCCGGCACTGAAGCTTTCTTT,CASGLVQTPGTEAFF
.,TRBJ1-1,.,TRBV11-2,TGTGCCAGCAGCAAAGGTGCGGGAACTGAAGCTTTCTTT,CASSKGAGTEAFF
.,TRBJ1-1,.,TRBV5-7,TGTGCCAGCAGCTTGGATAGGAGGGGCACTGAAGCTTTCTTT,CASSLDRRGTEAFF
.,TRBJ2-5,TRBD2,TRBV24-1,TGTGCCACCAGTGATACCCCTCGGCGGGGGGTCCAAGAGACCCAGTACTTC,CATSDTPRRGVQETQYF
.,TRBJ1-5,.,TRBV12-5,TGTGCTAGTGGCCCGGGGGGGAGAAGCAATCAGCCCCAGCATTTT,CASGPGGRSNQPQHF
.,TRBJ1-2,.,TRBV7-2,TGTGCCAGCAGCTTTAGGGCAGACCCTATGGGGGGCTACACCTTC,CASSFRADPMGGYTF
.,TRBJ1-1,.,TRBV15,TGTGCCACCAGCGGACACTCGAACACTGAAGCTTTCTTT,CATSGHSNTEAFF
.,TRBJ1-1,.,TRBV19,TGTGCCAGTATGGGGGCTCAGGGCACTGAAGCTTTCTTT,CASMGAQGTEAFF
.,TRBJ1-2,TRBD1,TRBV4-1,TGCGCCAGCAGCGCAATAGGGGACCACAGGGGGAGTAACTATGGCTACACCTTC,CASSAIGDHRGSNYGYTF
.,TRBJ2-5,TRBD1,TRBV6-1,TGTGCCAGCAGTGAAGGACGACAGGGATTAGGAGAGACCCAGTACTTC,CASSEGRQGLGETQYF
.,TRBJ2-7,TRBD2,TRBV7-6,TGTGCCAGCAGCTTAGCGGGCGGGGGGGCAGGCGGCTACGAGCAGTACTTC,CASSLAGGGAGGYEQYF
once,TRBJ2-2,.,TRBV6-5,TGTGCCAGCACGGGAGTATTTTTAGGGGAGCTGTTTTTT,CASTGVFLGELFF
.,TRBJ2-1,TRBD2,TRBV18,TGTGCCAGCTCACCAGCGCCGGGACTAGCGGGGGGGCCATCCTTCTTC,CASSPAPGLAGGPSFF
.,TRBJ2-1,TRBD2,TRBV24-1,TGTGCCACAGGGACTAGCGGGGGTAGGTCTACCTACAATGAGCAGTTCTTC,CATGTSGGRSTYNEQFF
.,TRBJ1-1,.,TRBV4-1,TGCGCCAGCAGCCAAGAAGGGGTGAGTGAAGCTTTCTTT,CASSQEGVSEAFF
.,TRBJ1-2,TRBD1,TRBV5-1,TGCGCCAGCAGCAGCCGGACAGGGGCCGCTAACTATGGCTACACCTTC,CASSSRTGAANYGYTF
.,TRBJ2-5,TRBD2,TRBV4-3,TGCGCCAGCAGCCAAGAGGCAGCGGGGTTCGGCGAGACCCAGTACTTC,CASSQEAAGFGETQYF
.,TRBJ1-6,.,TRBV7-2,TGTGCCAGCAGCCCCCGCCGGCTTAATTCACCCCTCCACTTT,CASSPRRLNSPLHF
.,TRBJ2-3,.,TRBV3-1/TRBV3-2,TGTGCCAGCAGCCGGGACTTAGCCCGCACAGATACGCAGTATTTT,CASSRDLARTDTQYF
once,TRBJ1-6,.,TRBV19,TGTGCCTGCAGGGAGTTTGGGAATCGTAATTCACCCCTCCACTTT,CACREFGNRNSPLHF
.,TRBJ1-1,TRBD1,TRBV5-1,TGCGCCAGCAGCTTGGGAGGGACAGGGGGCGATAACAAGGCTTTCTTT,CASSLGGTGGDNKAFF
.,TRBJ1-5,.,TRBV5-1,TGCGCCAGCAGTATGTACAGCAATCAGCCCCAGCATTTT,CASSMYSNQPQHF
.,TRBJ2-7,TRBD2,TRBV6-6,TGTGCCAGCAGTTACTCCGGGGGGGACACCTACGAGCAGTACTTC,CASSYSGGDTYEQYF
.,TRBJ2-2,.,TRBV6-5,TGTGCCAGCAGTTTCCGGACTTGGACGAACACCGGGGAGCTGTTTTTT,CASSFRTWTNTGELFF
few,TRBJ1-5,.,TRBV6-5,TGTGCCAGCAGCTTGGACAGAGATCAGCCCCAGCATTTT,CASSLDRDQPQHF
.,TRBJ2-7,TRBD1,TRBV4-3,TGCGCCAGCAGCCAAGATTTAGGGACCGGGACAGGCGTGCGCGAGCAGTACTTC,CASSQDLGTGTGVREQYF
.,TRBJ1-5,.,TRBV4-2,TGTGCCAGCAGCCAAGAGGGACTCAGGGGTGGCAATCAGCCCCAGCATTTT,CASSQEGLRGGNQPQHF
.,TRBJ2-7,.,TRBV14,TGTGCCAGCAGTGAGGGTCCCTACGAGCAGTACTTC,CASSEGPYEQYF
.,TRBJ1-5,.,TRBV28,TGTGCCAGCAGTTTTGGGACGGGTAGCAATCAGCCCCAGCATTTT,CASSFGTGSNQPQHF
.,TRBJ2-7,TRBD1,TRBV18,TGTGCCAGCTCACCCTCGAGGGGGCGGTCGGCCTACGAGCAGTACTTC,CASSPSRGRSAYEQYF
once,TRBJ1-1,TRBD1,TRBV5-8,TGTGCCAGCAGCGGACAGGGGTGGGGCACTGAAGCTTTCTTT,CASSGQGWGTEAFF
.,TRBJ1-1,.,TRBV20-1,TGCAGTGCTAGCCAGAACACTGAAGCTTTCTTT,CSASQNTEAFF
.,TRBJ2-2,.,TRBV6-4,TGTGCCAGCACCGCGGCTAACACCGGGGAGCTGTTTTTT,CASTAANTGELFF
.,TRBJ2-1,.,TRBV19,TGTGCCAGTAGTGAAGGGCGGGGGCTCTACAATGAGCAGTTCTTC,CASSEGRGLYNEQFF
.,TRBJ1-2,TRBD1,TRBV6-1,TGTGCCAGCAGTGATTTGGGACAGGGTGGGGGCTACACCTTC,CASSDLGQGGGYTF
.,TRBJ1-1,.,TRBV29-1,TGCAGCGTTCAGGGGATGAAGACTGAAGCTTTCTTT,CSVQGMKTEAFF
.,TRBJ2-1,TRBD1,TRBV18,TGTGCCAGCTCACCACCCGACAGGGGCAATGAGCAGTTCTTC,CASSPPDRGNEQFF
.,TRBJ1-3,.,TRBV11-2,TGTGCCAGCAGCTTAGATCGAGGAGGGATAGGAAACACCATATATTTT,CASSLDRGGIGNTIYF
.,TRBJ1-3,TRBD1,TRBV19,TGTGCCAGCCGGGACAGGGGGATCGGCTCTGGAAACACCATATATTTT,CASRDRGIGSGNTIYF
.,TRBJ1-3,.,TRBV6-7,TGTGCCAGTTTACCACAGGTTTTGTTCGAAGGTGGAAACACCATATATTTT,CASLPQVLFEGGNTIYF
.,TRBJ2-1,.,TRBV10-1,TGCGCCAGCAGTAAGGGGACATCCGTCTACAATGAGCAGTTCTTC,CASSKGTSVYNEQFF
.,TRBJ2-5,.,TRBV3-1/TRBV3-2,TGTGCCAGCAGCCAATCTGGGTACCAAGAGACCCAGTACTTC,CASSQSGYQETQYF
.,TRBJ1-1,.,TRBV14,TGTGCCAGCAGCCCAACGCACCCCATGAACACTGAAGCTTTCTTT,CASSPTHPMNTEAFF
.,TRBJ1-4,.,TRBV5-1,TGCGCCAGCAGTTGGGTGGGGACTAATGAAAAACTGTTTTTT,CASSWVGTNEKLFF